The entry below describes one TCR beta chain. The CDR3 covers 14 residues. J was trimmed by 2 bases and V by 6 bases; bases with no gene match: 3. The V gene's germline CDR1 is MNHEY and CDR2 SMNVEV (reference sequence). The sample comes from a study of blood T cell repertoires in COVID-19. Study-wide context: The origin of the acute and convalescent COVID-19 samples was the United States, Italy and Spain.

TCRdb's table, derived via immunoSEQ multiplex PCR, lists solely in-frame clones and lacks some. The data show 95,000 to 150,000 clones, 65% to 80% seen once. The sequence came from a human donor with acute or convalescent COVID-19. The donor label of this sample is uncertain. This chain uses TRBV27 with TRBJ1-5; TRBD1 matches at 8 bases. Material for sequencing was peripheral blood. The CDR3 nucleotides read TGTGCCAGCAGCCCGGGACAGGGCAATCAGCCCCAGCATTTT. Its protein is CASSPGQGNQPQHF.